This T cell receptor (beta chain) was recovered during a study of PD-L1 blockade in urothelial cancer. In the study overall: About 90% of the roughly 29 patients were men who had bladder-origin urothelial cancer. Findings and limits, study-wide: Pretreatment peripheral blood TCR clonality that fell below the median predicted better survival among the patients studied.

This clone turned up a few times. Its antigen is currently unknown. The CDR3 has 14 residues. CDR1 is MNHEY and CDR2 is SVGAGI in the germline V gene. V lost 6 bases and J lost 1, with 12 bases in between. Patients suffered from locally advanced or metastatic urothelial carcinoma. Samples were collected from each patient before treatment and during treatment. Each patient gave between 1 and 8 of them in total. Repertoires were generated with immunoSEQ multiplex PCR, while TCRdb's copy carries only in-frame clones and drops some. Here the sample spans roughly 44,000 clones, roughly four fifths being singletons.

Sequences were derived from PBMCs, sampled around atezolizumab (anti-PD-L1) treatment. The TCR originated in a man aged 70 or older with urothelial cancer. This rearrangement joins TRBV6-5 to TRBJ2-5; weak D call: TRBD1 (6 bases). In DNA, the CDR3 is TGTGCCAGCAGCCGAAGGACAGTCCAAGAGACCCAGTACTTC. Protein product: CASSRRTVQETQYF.